This is a list of T cell receptor beta chains from one sample in a study of blood T cell repertoires in COVID-19. TCRdb's table, derived via immunoSEQ multiplex PCR, lists solely in-frame clones and lacks some. The profile shows approximately 150,000 clones, roughly 81% of them singletons. What was sequenced was peripheral blood. These TCRs come from a woman of 80 years or more with COVID-19, enrolled during active disease. CDR3s include the opening cysteine and the closing phenylalanine or tryptophan. Each record gives: clone size, J gene, D gene, V gene, CDR3 DNA, CDR3 protein. The D gene is left open where the match is weak. Size is omitted from some rows. Given values are once, few, many or a class for expanded clones.

.,TRBJ2-2,TRBD1,TRBV18,TGTGCCAGCTCATCCGGACAGGGGCACGCCGGGGAGCTGTTTTTT,CASSSGQGHAGELFF
.,TRBJ1-2,TRBD1,TRBV10-3,TGTGCCAGCGGACAGGGCTGGGACGGCTACACCTTC,CASGQGWDGYTF
once,TRBJ1-4,.,TRBV12-3/TRBV12-4,TGTGCCAGTAGGGGTCCTAGTGTTGAAAAACTGTTTTTT,CASRGPSVEKLFF
.,TRBJ1-2,.,TRBV11-1,TGTGCCAGCAGCCGGGGTTACTCAAGGTTCGGGGGCTACACCTTC,CASSRGYSRFGGYTF
.,TRBJ1-5,.,TRBV5-1,TGCGCCAGCAGCTTGGACAGTTTTAATCAGCCCCAGCATTTT,CASSLDSFNQPQHF
.,TRBJ2-7,.,TRBV3-1/TRBV3-2,TGTGCCAGCAGTCTTAACTACGAGCAGTACTTC,CASSLNYEQYF
.,TRBJ2-2,TRBD1,TRBV10-1,TGCGCCAGCAGAGAGACAGGGACCACCGGGGAGCTGTTTTTT,CASRETGTTGELFF
.,TRBJ1-5,TRBD1,TRBV10-3,TGTGCCACACAGGGGGAGGGAGGCAATCAGCCCCAGCATTTT,CATQGEGGNQPQHF
.,TRBJ1-2,.,TRBV19,TGTGCCAGTAGGATAGTTGCGGGGTATGGCTACACCTTC,CASRIVAGYGYTF
.,TRBJ2-7,TRBD1,TRBV11-2,TGTGCCAGCAGCTCCGTGCCCTCAGGGGGCACCTACGAGCAGTACTTC,CASSSVPSGGTYEQYF
.,TRBJ1-6,TRBD1,TRBV19,TGTGCCAGTACTAACCGGGACAGAGATAATTCACCCCTCCACTTT,CASTNRDRDNSPLHF
.,TRBJ1-3,TRBD1,TRBV30,TGTGCCTGGAGTGTAGGAGGGACAGGGGGCAGAAACACCATATATTTT,CAWSVGGTGGRNTIYF
.,TRBJ1-1,TRBD1,TRBV2,TGTGCCAGCAGTGGACAGGGAGGAACTGAAGCTTTCTTT,CASSGQGGTEAFF
once,TRBJ2-3,TRBD2,TRBV5-4,TGTGCCAGCAGCCACGGGCCTAGCGGGGGAGCCTCGGGCACAGATACGCAGTATTTT,CASSHGPSGGASGTDTQYF
few,TRBJ2-7,.,TRBV6-6,TGTGCCAGCAGTTACTCCGCGGCTGCAGTTTACGAGCAGTACTTC,CASSYSAAAVYEQYF
once,TRBJ1-2,.,TRBV20-1,TGCAGTGCTCCCCGGGACTATGGCTACACCTTC,CSAPRDYGYTF
.,TRBJ1-6,.,TRBV10-3,TGTGCCATCAGCCGGGACAACTCCTATAATTCACCCCTCCACTTT,CAISRDNSYNSPLHF
.,TRBJ2-1,TRBD1,TRBV5-1,TGCGCCAGCAGCTGGACAGGATATGAGCAGTTCTTC,CASSWTGYEQFF
.,TRBJ2-1,.,TRBV5-8,TGTGCCAGCAGCCCCATAGGTGCTAGTTGGAGTGAGCAGTTCTTC,CASSPIGASWSEQFF
.,TRBJ2-1,.,TRBV27,TGTGCCAGCAGTTTCCTCTCGTACAATGAGCAGTTCTTC,CASSFLSYNEQFF